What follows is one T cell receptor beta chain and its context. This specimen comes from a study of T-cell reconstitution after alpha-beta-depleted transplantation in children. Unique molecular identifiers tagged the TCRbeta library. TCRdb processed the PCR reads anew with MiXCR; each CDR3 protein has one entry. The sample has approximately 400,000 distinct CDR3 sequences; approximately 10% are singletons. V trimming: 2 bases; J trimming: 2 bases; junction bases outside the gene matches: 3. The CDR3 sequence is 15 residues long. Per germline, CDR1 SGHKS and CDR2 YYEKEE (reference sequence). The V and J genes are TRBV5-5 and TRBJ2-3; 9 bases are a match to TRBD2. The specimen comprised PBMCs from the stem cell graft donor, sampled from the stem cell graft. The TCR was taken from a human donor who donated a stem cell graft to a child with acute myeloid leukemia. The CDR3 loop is CASSFMGLATDTQYF. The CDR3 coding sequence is TGTGCCAGCAGCTTCATGGGACTAGCCACAGATACGCAGTATTTT.